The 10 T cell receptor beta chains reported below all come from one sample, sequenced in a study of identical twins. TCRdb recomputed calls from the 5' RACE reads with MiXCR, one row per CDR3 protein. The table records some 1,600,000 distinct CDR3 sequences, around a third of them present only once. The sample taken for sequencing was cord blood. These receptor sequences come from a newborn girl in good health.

DNA of the CDR3: TGCAGTGCTTTATCCCCCAGACTAGCGAACTCCTACGAGCAGTACTTC. Protein product: CSALSPRLANSYEQYF. This chain connects TRBV20-1 to TRBJ2-7, with 8 bases that match TRBD2. J was trimmed by 0 bases and V by 5 bases; bases with no gene match: 12. The V gene's germline CDR1 is DFQATT and CDR2 SNEGSKA (reference sequence). The CDR3 totals 16 residues.

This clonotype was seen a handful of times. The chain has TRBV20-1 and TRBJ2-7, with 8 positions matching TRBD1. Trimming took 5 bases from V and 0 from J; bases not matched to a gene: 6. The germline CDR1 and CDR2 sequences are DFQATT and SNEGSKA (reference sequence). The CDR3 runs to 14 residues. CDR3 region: CSAFQGALSYEQYF. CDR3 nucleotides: TGCAGTGCTTTTCAGGGGGCTCTCTCCTACGAGCAGTACTTC.

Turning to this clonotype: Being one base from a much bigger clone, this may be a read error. The CDR3 reads CASRRSGGDEQYF. The CDR3 region has the DNA TGTGCCAGCAGACGGTCTGGGGGCGACGAGCAGTACTTC. The V gene is TRBV10-3, the J gene TRBJ2-7; tentative D call: TRBD1 (6 bases). The CDR3 has 13 amino acids. Germline V CDR1 and CDR2: ENHRY, SYGVKD. Trimming took off 10 bases at V and 5 bases at J, with 18 bases between the two ends.

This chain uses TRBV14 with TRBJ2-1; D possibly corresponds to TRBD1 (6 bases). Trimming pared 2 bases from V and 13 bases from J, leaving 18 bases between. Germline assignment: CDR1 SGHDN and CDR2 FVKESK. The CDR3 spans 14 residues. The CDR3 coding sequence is TGTGCCAGCAGCCAAACCCTAGGGGGAGAGACCCAGTTCTTC. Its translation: CASSQTLGGETQFF.

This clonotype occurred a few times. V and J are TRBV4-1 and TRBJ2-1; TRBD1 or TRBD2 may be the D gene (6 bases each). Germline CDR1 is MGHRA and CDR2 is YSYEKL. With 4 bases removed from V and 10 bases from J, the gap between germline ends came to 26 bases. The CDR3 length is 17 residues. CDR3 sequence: CASSLHFYVVGGPEQFF. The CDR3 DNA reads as TGCGCCAGCAGCCTTCATTTTTATGTTGTGGGGGGCCCCGAGCAGTTCTTC.

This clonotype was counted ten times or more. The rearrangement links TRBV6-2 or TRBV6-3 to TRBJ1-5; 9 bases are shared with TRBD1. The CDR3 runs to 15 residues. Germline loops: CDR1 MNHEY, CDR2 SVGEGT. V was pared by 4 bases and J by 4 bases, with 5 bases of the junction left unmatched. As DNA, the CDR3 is TGTGCCAGCAGTTCTATGGGACAGGGTAATCAGCCCCAGCATTTT. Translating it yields CASSSMGQGNQPQHF.

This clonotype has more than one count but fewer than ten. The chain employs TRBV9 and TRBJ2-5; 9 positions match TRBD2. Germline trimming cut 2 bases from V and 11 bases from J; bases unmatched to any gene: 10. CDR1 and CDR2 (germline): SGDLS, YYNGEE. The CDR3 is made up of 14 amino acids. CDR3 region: CASSVSGSNNEQYF. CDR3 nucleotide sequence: TGTGCCAGCAGCGTTAGCGGGAGTAATAATGAGCAGTACTTC.

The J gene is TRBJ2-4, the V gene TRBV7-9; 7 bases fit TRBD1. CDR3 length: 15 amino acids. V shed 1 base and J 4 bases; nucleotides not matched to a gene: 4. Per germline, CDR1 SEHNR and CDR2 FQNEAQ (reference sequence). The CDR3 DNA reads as TGTGCCAGCAGCTTAGGCGACAGGGTTAAAAACATTCAGTACTTC. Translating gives CASSLGDRVKNIQYF.

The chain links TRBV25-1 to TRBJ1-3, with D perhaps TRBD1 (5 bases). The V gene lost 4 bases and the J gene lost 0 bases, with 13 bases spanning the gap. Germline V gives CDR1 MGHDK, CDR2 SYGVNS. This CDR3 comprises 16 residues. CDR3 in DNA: TGTGCCAGCAGTGGAGTTGGGGCCAACTCTGGAAACACCATATATTTT. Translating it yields CASSGVGANSGNTIYF.

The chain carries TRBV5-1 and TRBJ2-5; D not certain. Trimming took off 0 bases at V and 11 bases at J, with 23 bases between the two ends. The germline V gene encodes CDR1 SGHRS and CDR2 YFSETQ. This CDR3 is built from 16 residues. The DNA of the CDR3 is TGCGCCAGCAGCTTGGCCGGAGCCCCAGGAAACAATGAGCAGTACTTC. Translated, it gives CASSLAGAPGNNEQYF.